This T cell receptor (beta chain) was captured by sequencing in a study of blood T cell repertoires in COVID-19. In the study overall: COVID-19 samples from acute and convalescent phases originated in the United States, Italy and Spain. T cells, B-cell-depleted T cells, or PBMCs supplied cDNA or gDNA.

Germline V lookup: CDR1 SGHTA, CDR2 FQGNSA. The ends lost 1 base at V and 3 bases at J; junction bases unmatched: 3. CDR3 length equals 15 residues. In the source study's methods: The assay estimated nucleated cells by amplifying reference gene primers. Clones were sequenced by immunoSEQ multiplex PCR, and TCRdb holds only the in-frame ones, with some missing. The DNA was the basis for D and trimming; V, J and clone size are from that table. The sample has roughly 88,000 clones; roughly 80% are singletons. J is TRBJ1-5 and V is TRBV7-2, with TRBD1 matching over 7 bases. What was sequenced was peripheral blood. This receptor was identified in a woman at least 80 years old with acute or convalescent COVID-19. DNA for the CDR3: TGTGCCAGCAGCTTAGGCACAGGGGCCAATCAGCCCCAGCATTTT. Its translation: CASSLGTGANQPQHF.